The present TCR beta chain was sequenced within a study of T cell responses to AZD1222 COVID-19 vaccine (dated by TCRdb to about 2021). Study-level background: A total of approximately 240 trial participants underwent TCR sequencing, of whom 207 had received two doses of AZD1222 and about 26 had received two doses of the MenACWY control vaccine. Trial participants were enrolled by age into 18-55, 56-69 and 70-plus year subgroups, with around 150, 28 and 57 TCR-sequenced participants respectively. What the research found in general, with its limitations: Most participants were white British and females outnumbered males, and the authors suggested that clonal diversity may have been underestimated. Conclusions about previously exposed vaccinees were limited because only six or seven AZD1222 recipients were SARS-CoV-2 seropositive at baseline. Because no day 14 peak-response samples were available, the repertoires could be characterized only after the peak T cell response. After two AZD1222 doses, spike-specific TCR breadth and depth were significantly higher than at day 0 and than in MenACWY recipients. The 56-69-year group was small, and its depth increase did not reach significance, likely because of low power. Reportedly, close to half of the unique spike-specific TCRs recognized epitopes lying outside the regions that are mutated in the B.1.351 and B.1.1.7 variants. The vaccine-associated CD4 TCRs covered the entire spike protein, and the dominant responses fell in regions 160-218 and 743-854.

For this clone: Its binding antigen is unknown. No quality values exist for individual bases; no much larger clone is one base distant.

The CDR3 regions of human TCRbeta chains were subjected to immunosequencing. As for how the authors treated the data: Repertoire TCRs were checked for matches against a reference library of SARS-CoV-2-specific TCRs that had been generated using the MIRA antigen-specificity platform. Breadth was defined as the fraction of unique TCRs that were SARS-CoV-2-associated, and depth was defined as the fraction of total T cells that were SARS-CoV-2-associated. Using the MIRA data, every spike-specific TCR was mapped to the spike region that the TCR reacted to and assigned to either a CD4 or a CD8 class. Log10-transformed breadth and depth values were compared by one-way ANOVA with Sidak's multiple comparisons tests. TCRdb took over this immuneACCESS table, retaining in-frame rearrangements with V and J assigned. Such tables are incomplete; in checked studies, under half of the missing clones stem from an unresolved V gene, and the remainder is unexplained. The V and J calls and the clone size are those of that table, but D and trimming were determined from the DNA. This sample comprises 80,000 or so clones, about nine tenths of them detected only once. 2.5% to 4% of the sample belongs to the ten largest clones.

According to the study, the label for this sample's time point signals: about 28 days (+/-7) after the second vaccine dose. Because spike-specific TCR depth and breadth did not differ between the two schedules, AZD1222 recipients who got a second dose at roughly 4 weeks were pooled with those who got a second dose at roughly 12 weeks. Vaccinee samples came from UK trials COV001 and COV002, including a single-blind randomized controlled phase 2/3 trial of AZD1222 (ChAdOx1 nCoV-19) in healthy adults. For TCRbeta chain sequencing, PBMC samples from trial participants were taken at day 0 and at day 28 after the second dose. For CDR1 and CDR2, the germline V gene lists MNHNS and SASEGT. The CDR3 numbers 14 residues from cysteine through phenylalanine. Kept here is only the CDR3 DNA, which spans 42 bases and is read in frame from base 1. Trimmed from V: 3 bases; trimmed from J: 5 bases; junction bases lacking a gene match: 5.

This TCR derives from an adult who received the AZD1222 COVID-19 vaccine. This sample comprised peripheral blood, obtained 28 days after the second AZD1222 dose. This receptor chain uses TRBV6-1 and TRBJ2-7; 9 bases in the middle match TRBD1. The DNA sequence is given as TGTGCCAGCAGTGATGCCGGGACAGGGAACGAGCAGTACTTC. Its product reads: CASSDAGTGNEQYF.